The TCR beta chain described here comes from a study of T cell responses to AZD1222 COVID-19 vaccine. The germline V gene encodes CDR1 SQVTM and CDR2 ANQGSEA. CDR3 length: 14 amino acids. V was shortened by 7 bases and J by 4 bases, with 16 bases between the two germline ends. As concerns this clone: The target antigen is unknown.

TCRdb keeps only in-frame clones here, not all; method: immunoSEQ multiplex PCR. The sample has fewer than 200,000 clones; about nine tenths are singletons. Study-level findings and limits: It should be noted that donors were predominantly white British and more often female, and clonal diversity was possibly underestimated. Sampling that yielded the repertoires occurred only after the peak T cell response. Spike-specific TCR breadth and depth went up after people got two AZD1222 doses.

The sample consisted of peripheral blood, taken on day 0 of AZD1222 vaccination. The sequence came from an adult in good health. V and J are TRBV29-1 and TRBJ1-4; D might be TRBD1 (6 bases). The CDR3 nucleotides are TGCAGCGCCCGAGAGGACAGTCATAATGAAAAACTGTTTTTT. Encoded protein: CSAREDSHNEKLFF.